This T cell receptor beta chain was captured in a study of shared clonotypes between healthy human individuals. Whole-study context: Donors had three CD4 naive, three CD4 memory, two CD8 naive and one CD8 memory plate apiece. Broader study findings: Naive subsets generally exceeded memory subsets in estimated richness.

The assay was carried out at the deep level. Repertoires were generated with immunoSEQ multiplex PCR, while TCRdb's copy carries only in-frame clones and drops some. The sample holds about 1.1 million clones, 60% to 85% seen once. For this clone: Its antigen is not identified. The same CDR3 is also encoded by other DNA sequences in this sample.

The investigators split CD4+ cells into a CD45RA+ naive subset and a CD45RA-negative memory subset. The CDR3 contains 15 residues. In germline, CDR1 is MRHNA, CDR2 SNTAGT. Trimming removed 0 bases from V and 3 bases from J; junction bases left unmatched: 1. The specimen sequenced was memory CD4+ T cells from PBMCs. The sample's subset: CD45RA-negative fraction. The sequence derives from a man aged 18-30 years in good health. Some clones in this sample may be carry-over from other donors' samples. The chain links TRBV6-4 to TRBJ2-1, with 8 bases aligning to TRBD2. The CDR3 DNA sequence: TGTGCCAGCAGTGACTCTAGCGGGGACTACAATGAGCAGTTCTTC. This codes for CASSDSSGDYNEQFF.